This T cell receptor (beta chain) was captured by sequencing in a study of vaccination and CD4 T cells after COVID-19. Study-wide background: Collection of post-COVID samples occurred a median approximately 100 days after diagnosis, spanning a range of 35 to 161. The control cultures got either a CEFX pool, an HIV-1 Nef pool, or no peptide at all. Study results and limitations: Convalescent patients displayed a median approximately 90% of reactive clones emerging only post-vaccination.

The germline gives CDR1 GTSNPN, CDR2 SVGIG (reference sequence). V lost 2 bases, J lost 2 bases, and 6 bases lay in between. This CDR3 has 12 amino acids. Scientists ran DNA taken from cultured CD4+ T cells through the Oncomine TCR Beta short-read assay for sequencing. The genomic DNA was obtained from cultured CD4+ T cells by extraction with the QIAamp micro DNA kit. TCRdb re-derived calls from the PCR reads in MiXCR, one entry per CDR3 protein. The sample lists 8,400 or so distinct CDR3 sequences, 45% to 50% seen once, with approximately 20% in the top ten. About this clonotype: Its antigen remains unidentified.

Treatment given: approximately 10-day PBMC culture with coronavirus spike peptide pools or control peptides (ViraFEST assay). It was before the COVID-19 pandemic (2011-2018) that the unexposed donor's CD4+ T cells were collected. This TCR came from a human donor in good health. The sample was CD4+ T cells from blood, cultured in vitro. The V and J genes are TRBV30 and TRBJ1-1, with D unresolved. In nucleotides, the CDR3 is TGTGCCTGGAGTAAAGGTAACACTGAAGCTTTCTTT. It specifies CAWSKGNTEAFF.